A single sample gave rise to the 10 T cell receptor beta chains below, sequenced in a study of cytomegalovirus exposure and HLA in healthy donors. Primers included in the PCR were 60 Vbeta and 13 Jbeta primers. Sequenced by immunoSEQ multiplex PCR; TCRdb stores in-frame clones only, minus some. Counted here are approximately 180,000 clones, 75% to 85% occurring once; the ten biggest clones make up about 1.6%. The specimen was PBMCs. Source of these receptors: a woman aged 45-65 years in good health and CMV-seronegative.

V gene TRBV27 combines with J gene TRBJ2-3; 8 nucleotides line up with TRBD1. The CDR3 totals 16 residues. CDR1 is MNHEY, CDR2 SMNVEV, per germline (reference sequence). With 7 bases clipped from V and 5 bases from J, the junction kept 14 bases outside the gene matches. The CDR3 DNA reads as TGTGCCAGCACCACGGGGCCAGGGGGCGCGGGAGATACGCAGTATTTT. Translating gives CASTTGPGGAGDTQYF.

This chain uses TRBV4-3 with TRBJ2-3; possible D gene TRBD1, 6 bases. Germline V gene sequence: CDR1 LGHNA, CDR2 YSLEER. CDR3 length equals 15 residues. V lost 0 bases and J 0 bases, leaving 7 bases between the germline ends. Written as DNA, the CDR3 is TGCGCCAGCAGCCAAGACAGGGGAAGCACAGATACGCAGTATTTT. Residues: CASSQDRGSTDTQYF.

This chain joins TRBV7-3 and TRBJ1-1, with a weak D call TRBD1 (6 bases). Per the germline V gene, CDR1 is SGHTA and CDR2 is FQGTGA. V was pared by 3 bases and J by 5 bases, with 10 bases between. There are 13 residues in the CDR3. The CDR3 region has the DNA TGTGCCAGCAGCTTGGACAGCCTAACTGAAGCTTTCTTT. Its translation: CASSLDSLTEAFF.

This clone was recorded a few times. The CDR3: CAISESNRMGYGYTF. CDR3 sequence (DNA): TGTGCCATCAGTGAGTCAAACAGGATGGGTTATGGCTACACCTTC. This rearrangement joins TRBV10-3 to TRBJ1-2; TRBD1 is a possible D gene (5 bases). Per the germline V gene, CDR1 is ENHRY and CDR2 is SYGVKD. The V and J ends lost 0 bases and 5 bases respectively, with 13 bases between them. The CDR3 has 15 amino acids.

V usage is TRBV13 and J usage is TRBJ2-5; 8 bases fit TRBD1. The closer fit of TRBJ2-7 to the DNA end suggests the J call may be wrong. The CDR3 contains 15 residues. The germline gives CDR1 PRHDT, CDR2 FYEKMQ (reference sequence). The CDR3 DNA reads TGTGCCAGCAGCCGGCGGACAGGGAGCCCCAACGAGCAGTACTTC. Its protein is CASSRRTGSPNEQYF.

J is TRBJ1-2 and V is TRBV25-1; D remains unclear. Trimming cost V 0 bases and J 4 bases, with 9 bases left between them. This CDR3 has 14 amino acids. The germline CDR1 and CDR2 sequences are MGHDK and SYGVNS. The chain's CDR3 is CASSEYGTAYGYTF. The DNA of the CDR3 is TGTGCCAGCAGTGAATACGGTACAGCCTATGGCTACACCTTC.

The rearrangement links TRBV28 to TRBJ1-1, with D tentatively TRBD1 (6 bases). The CDR3 extends over 15 amino acids. Germline V CDR1 and CDR2: MDHEN, SYDVKM. The V gene lost 7 bases and the J gene lost 4 bases, with 19 bases spanning the gap. The CDR3 nucleotides are TGTGCCAGCACTCTTCTTGACAGGCAGTCCACTGAAGCTTTCTTT. This sequence encodes CASTLLDRQSTEAFF. The full variable domain, completed using reference TRBV28 and TRBJ1-1, is DVKVTQSSRYLVKRTGEKVFLECVQDMDHENMFWYRQDPGLGLRLIYFSYDVKMKEKGDIPEGYSVSREKKERFSLILESASTNQTSMYLCASTLLDRQSTEAFFGQGTRLTVV.

CDR3 amino acids: CASSLLSGGNTGELFF. CDR3 DNA sequence: TGTGCCAGCAGCCTACTCTCAGGGGGCAACACCGGGGAGCTGTTTTTT. This chain links TRBV7-6 with TRBJ2-2; 8 bases are shared with TRBD1. The V segment lost 5 bases and the J segment 2 bases; nucleotides outside the gene matches: 7. CDR1 is SGHVS and CDR2 is FNYEAQ in the germline V gene. The CDR3 totals 16 residues.

The V and J genes are TRBV5-4 and TRBJ2-2; 7 bases map to TRBD2. CDR3 length: 16 amino acids. The ends lost 4 bases at V and 0 bases at J; junction bases unmatched: 6. Germline V lookup: CDR1 SGHNT, CDR2 YYREEE (reference sequence). CDR3 amino acids: CASSRAGRANTGELFF. The CDR3 region has the DNA TGTGCCAGCAGCCGAGCGGGACGGGCGAACACCGGGGAGCTGTTTTTT.

V usage is TRBV7-8 and J usage is TRBJ1-5, with D possibly TRBD1 on 5 matching bases. Trimming removed 3 bases at V and 7 bases at J, with 10 bases between. Germline CDR1 SGHVS, CDR2 FQNEAQ. The CDR3 has 13 residues. The CDR3 bases are TGTGCCAGCAGCTTCGGGGGAGGACAGCCCCAGCATTTT. Translating gives CASSFGGGQPQHF.